A selection of T cell receptor beta chains follows, all from one sample in a study of blood T cells in healthy people across ages. TCRdb independently ran MiXCR on the 5' RACE reads; one entry per CDR3 protein. Of 1,300,000 or so distinct CDR3 sequences listed, around 55% were seen once; the top ten hold under 8.5%. Sequenced sample: blood. The receptor source for this set is a man aged 18 to 29 in good health. CDR3s include the opening cysteine and the closing phenylalanine or tryptophan. A D gene is named only where the DNA matches it firmly. The size field is filled for only some rows; it gives once, few, many or a size class.

CDR3nt: TGCGCCAGCAGCCAATTGGTGGGAGGCAATCAGCCCCAGCATTTT; CDR3aa: CASSQLVGGNQPQHF; j_gene: TRBJ1-5; d_gene: .; v_gene: TRBV4-3; abundance: .
CDR3nt: TGTGCCAGCAGCGTAGCGGGATACGTCACAGATACGCAGTATTTT; CDR3aa: CASSVAGYVTDTQYF; j_gene: TRBJ2-3; d_gene: .; v_gene: TRBV9; abundance: .
CDR3nt: TGTGCCAGCAGGATAGGGACGGACTACTATGGCTACACCTTC; CDR3aa: CASRIGTDYYGYTF; j_gene: TRBJ1-2; d_gene: .; v_gene: TRBV12-3/TRBV12-4; abundance: .
CDR3nt: TGTGCCAGCGACGTGGGACATGACTTCTCCTACAATGAGCAGTTCTTC; CDR3aa: CASDVGHDFSYNEQFF; j_gene: TRBJ2-1; d_gene: .; v_gene: TRBV7-8; abundance: once
CDR3nt: TGTGCCACCAGCAGAGATAGAGGCGGAGAAGAGACCCAGTACTTC; CDR3aa: CATSRDRGGEETQYF; j_gene: TRBJ2-5; d_gene: .; v_gene: TRBV15; abundance: .
CDR3nt: TGCAGTGCTAGAGAGCCGCGTGGGAGCTCCTACAATGAGCAGTTCTTC; CDR3aa: CSAREPRGSSYNEQFF; j_gene: TRBJ2-1; d_gene: .; v_gene: TRBV20-1; abundance: few
CDR3nt: TGTGCCAGCAGGACGTTACGGGGAATACGCTATGGCTACACCTTC; CDR3aa: CASRTLRGIRYGYTF; j_gene: TRBJ1-2; d_gene: .; v_gene: TRBV25-1; abundance: .
CDR3nt: TGTGCCAGCAGGGCCTTAGCGGGCGAAAGCTCCTACAATGAGCAGTTCTTC; CDR3aa: CASRALAGESSYNEQFF; j_gene: TRBJ2-1; d_gene: TRBD2; v_gene: TRBV2; abundance: .
CDR3nt: TGCGCCAGCAGCAAGGGACAGGGGGACCAAGAGACCCAGTACTTC; CDR3aa: CASSKGQGDQETQYF; j_gene: TRBJ2-5; d_gene: TRBD1; v_gene: TRBV10-1; abundance: .
CDR3nt: TGTGCCAGCAGTTCAGCGACTAGCGGGAAACTGGATACGCAGTATTTT; CDR3aa: CASSSATSGKLDTQYF; j_gene: TRBJ2-3; d_gene: TRBD2; v_gene: TRBV6-5; abundance: .
CDR3nt: TGTGCCAGCAGTTTGCGACTAGGGAATGGGGAGACCCAGTACTTC; CDR3aa: CASSLRLGNGETQYF; j_gene: TRBJ2-5; d_gene: .; v_gene: TRBV27; abundance: few
CDR3nt: TGTGCCAGCAGCTTAGAAATCAGCTACAATGAGCAGTTCTTC; CDR3aa: CASSLEISYNEQFF; j_gene: TRBJ2-1; d_gene: .; v_gene: TRBV11-2; abundance: .
CDR3nt: TGTGCCAGCAGTTTAGGCCCAGGGGGGTTGGGGAATGAGCAGTTCTTC; CDR3aa: CASSLGPGGLGNEQFF; j_gene: TRBJ2-1; d_gene: .; v_gene: TRBV6-5; abundance: .
CDR3nt: TGTGCCAGCAGCAAAGCGGGCTATGGGCAGTACTTC; CDR3aa: CASSKAGYGQYF; j_gene: TRBJ2-7; d_gene: .; v_gene: TRBV21-1; abundance: .
CDR3nt: TGCAGTGCAGATTCGACAGGCTATTTCCCGAACACTGAAGCTTTCTTT; CDR3aa: CSADSTGYFPNTEAFF; j_gene: TRBJ1-1; d_gene: .; v_gene: TRBV20-1; abundance: .
CDR3nt: TGCGCCAGCAGCCAAGTGGAACCAGGGGAATTCCACGAGCAGTACTTC; CDR3aa: CASSQVEPGEFHEQYF; j_gene: TRBJ2-7; d_gene: .; v_gene: TRBV4-1; abundance: .
CDR3nt: TGCGGTACAGGGAAAGGCTACGAGCAGTACTTC; CDR3aa: CGTGKGYEQYF; j_gene: TRBJ2-7; d_gene: .; v_gene: TRBV20-1; abundance: .
CDR3nt: TGTGCCAGCAGCTTAGCCGTGAACACTGAAGCTTTCTTT; CDR3aa: CASSLAVNTEAFF; j_gene: TRBJ1-1; d_gene: .; v_gene: TRBV12-3/TRBV12-4; abundance: many
CDR3nt: TGCAGCGGTCAGAGGGGCAATGAGCAGTTCTTC; CDR3aa: CSGQRGNEQFF; j_gene: TRBJ2-1; d_gene: .; v_gene: TRBV29-1; abundance: few
CDR3nt: TGTGCCAGCAGATTTTCTAGCGGGGGGGCCTACGAGCAGTACTTC; CDR3aa: CASRFSSGGAYEQYF; j_gene: TRBJ2-7; d_gene: TRBD2; v_gene: TRBV6-5; abundance: .
CDR3nt: TGCGCCAGCAGCTTGGGGTACGGCGGGAATCACAATGAGCAGTTCTTC; CDR3aa: CASSLGYGGNHNEQFF; j_gene: TRBJ2-1; d_gene: .; v_gene: TRBV5-1; abundance: .
CDR3nt: TGTGCCAGCAGCCCCGTGACCCTATTCACTGAAGCTTTCTTT; CDR3aa: CASSPVTLFTEAFF; j_gene: TRBJ1-1; d_gene: .; v_gene: TRBV7-9; abundance: .
CDR3nt: TGTGCCAGCAGCGAGATCCATAGTGCAGGGGCCGAACCTGACTACGAGCAGTACTTC; CDR3aa: CASSEIHSAGAEPDYEQYF; j_gene: TRBJ2-7; d_gene: .; v_gene: TRBV7-6; abundance: .
CDR3nt: TGTGCCAGCAGCCTCTGGACAGTCTCCACAGATACGCAGTATTTT; CDR3aa: CASSLWTVSTDTQYF; j_gene: TRBJ2-3; d_gene: .; v_gene: TRBV7-2; abundance: once
CDR3nt: TGCGCCAGCAGCCAAGAGCCCCTTAGCCACCAGACCCAGTACTTC; CDR3aa: CASSQEPLSHQTQYF; j_gene: TRBJ2-5; d_gene: .; v_gene: TRBV4-1; abundance: .